These 29 T cell receptor beta chains were all obtained from the same sample, sequenced in a study of breast tumors, draining lymph nodes, adjacent tissues. TCRdb passed the multiplex PCR reads through MiXCR, listing each CDR3 protein once. The sample lists under 350,000 distinct CDR3 sequences; around 30% were seen once. Axillary draining lymph nodes of breast cancer patients supplied the node samples. What was sequenced was axillary lymph node tissue. The receptors derive from a female donor with breast cancer. Some clones in this sample may be carry-over from other donors' samples.

This clonotype was counted ten times or more. The V gene is TRBV24-1, the J gene TRBJ2-5; D possibly corresponds to TRBD2 (5 bases). The V end lost 4 bases, the J end lost 9 bases, and 17 bases lay between the germline ends. CDR3 length: 14 residues. Germline values: CDR1 KGHDR, CDR2 SFDVKD. CDR3 sequence reads: CATSDKNTPEAQYF. DNA for the CDR3: TGTGCCACCAGTGACAAGAACACCCCGGAGGCCCAGTACTTC.

In its sample, this clonotype was seen many times. This chain joins TRBV7-2 and TRBJ2-1; D may match TRBD1 or TRBD2 (6 bases each). The CDR3 consists of 15 residues. V dropped 5 bases and J dropped 5 bases, with 16 bases sitting between them. Germline V gives CDR1 SGHTA, CDR2 FQGNSA. The chain's CDR3 is CASSPPRGRNNEQFF. In nucleotides, the CDR3 is TGTGCCAGCAGCCCCCCGAGGGGGAGGAACAATGAGCAGTTCTTC. The full variable domain, in which reference TRBV7-2 and TRBJ2-1 provide the parts outside the CDR3, is GAGVSQSPSNKVTEKGKDVELRCDPISGHTALYWYRQSLGQGLEFLIYFQGNSAPDKSGLPSDRFSAERTGGSVSTLTIQRTQQEDSAVYLCASSPPRGRNNEQFFGPGTRLTVL.

As concerns this clonotype: An end of the junction differs from the germline gene, which may be a read error. The chain recombines TRBV5-4 with TRBJ1-2; D gene ambiguous. The CDR3 totals 14 residues. Germline V gene sequence: CDR1 SGHNT, CDR2 YYREEE (reference sequence). The CDR3, as DNA: TGTGTCAGCGGAACAGACATAGGGCTCTATGGCTACACCTTC. This sequence encodes CVSGTDIGLYGYTF. Full variable domain (remainder filled in from reference TRBV5-4 and TRBJ1-2): ETGVTQSPTHLIKTRGQQVTLRCSSQSGHNTVSWYQQALGQGPQFIFQYYREEENGRGNFPPRFSGLQFPNYSSELNVNALELDDSALYLCVSGTDIGLYGYTFGSGTRLTVV.

As to this clonotype: A much larger clonotype is one base distant, so this may be a read error. V is TRBV7-2 and J is TRBJ2-7, with 10 nucleotides matching TRBD2. CDR1 is SGHTA and CDR2 is FQGNSA in the germline V gene. Unmatched junction bases numbered 3, after V lost 1 base and J lost 3 bases. This CDR3 comprises 15 residues. DNA of the CDR3: TGTGCCAGCAGCTTAGATACTAGCGGGAACTACGAGCAGTACTTC. Protein sequence: CASSLDTSGNYEQYF. Variable domain in full (rest from reference TRBV7-2 and TRBJ2-7): GAGVSQSPSNKVTEKGKDVELRCDPISGHTALYWYRQSLGQGLEFLIYFQGNSAPDKSGLPSDRFSAERTGGSVSTLTIQRTQQEDSAVYLCASSLDTSGNYEQYFGPGTRLTVT.

This clonotype came up many times. V usage is TRBV20-1 and J usage is TRBJ1-2; the match to TRBD1 covers 8 bases. The V gene end was trimmed by 6 bases and the J gene end by 5 bases; junction bases not matched to a gene: 8. This CDR3 region has 13 residues. Germline CDR1 is DFQATT and CDR2 is SNEGSKA (reference sequence). CDR3 coding DNA: TGCAGTGCCTACAGGGGGTTTGCTTATGGCTACACCTTC. It yields the protein CSAYRGFAYGYTF.

This clonotype appeared a few times. J is TRBJ2-5 and V is TRBV4-1, with 10 bases that match TRBD2. Germline V gene lookup returns CDR1 MGHRA and CDR2 YSYEKL. J gave up 5 bases and V 1 base, and 7 bases lay outside the gene matches. The CDR3 runs 16 residues. In DNA form, the CDR3 reads TGCGCCAGCAGCCAAGCCAGCGGGAGGGCCGGTGAGACCCAGTACTTC. Amino acids: CASSQASGRAGETQYF.

This clonotype has just one count. This chain joins TRBV7-9 and TRBJ2-7; either TRBD1 or TRBD2 may supply D (5 bases each). V lost 2 bases and J 5 bases, leaving 43 bases between the germline ends. CDR3 length equals 24 residues. CDR1 is SEHNR, CDR2 FQNEAQ, per germline (reference sequence). The CDR3 coding sequence is TGTGCCAGCAGCTTAAGGGGATTCTCACCCCTCCACCTTGGGAATGGGAGCTATTGGGACGAGCAGTACTTC. Its translation is CASSLRGFSPLHLGNGSYWDEQYF. The complete variable domain, with remaining parts taken from reference TRBV7-9 and TRBJ2-7, reads DTGVSQNPRHKITKRGQNVTFRCDPISEHNRLYWYRQTLGQGPEFLTYFQNEAQLEKSRLLSDRFSAERPKGSFSTLEIQRTEQGDSAMYLCASSLRGFSPLHLGNGSYWDEQYFGPGTRLTVT.

The chain couples TRBV2 to TRBJ1-1; a possible D gene is TRBD1 (6 bases). The V end was cut by 7 bases, the J end by 5 bases, with 11 bases between. This CDR3 has 12 residues. CDR1 SNHLY and CDR2 FYNNEI come from the germline V gene. In nucleotides, the CDR3 is TGTGCCAGCAATTTTGGACAGACTGAAGCTTTCTTT. Its protein is CASNFGQTEAFF.

The CDR3 nucleotides read TGTGCCAGCAGCTTGTTCCAGGGGCCATCCTACGAGCAGTACTTC. It translates to CASSLFQGPSYEQYF. The V gene is TRBV7-8, the J gene TRBJ2-7; weak D call: TRBD1 (6 bases). The CDR3 is 15 amino acids. V dropped 3 bases and J dropped 1 base, with 13 bases sitting between them. The germline CDR1 and CDR2 sequences are SGHVS and FQNEAQ.

The chain uses TRBV19 and TRBJ2-7, with TRBD2 identical over 10 bases. The CDR3 runs 14 residues. CDR1 and CDR2 from the germline V gene are LNHDA and SQIVND (reference sequence). Losses at the gene ends were 8 bases for V and 2 bases for J; bases not matched to a gene: 6. The CDR3 is CASPKREGPYEQYF. CDR3 coding DNA: TGTGCCAGTCCAAAGCGGGAGGGCCCCTACGAGCAGTACTTC.

This clonotype was seen once. The chain couples TRBV30 to TRBJ2-1, with 13 positions matching TRBD2. Germline loops: CDR1 GTSNPN, CDR2 SVGIG (reference sequence). V was clipped by 5 bases and J by 7 bases; unmatched bases: 8. The CDR3 extends over 15 amino acids. The CDR3 DNA reads as TGTGCCTGGGGGACTAGCGGGATGGGTTGGAATGAGCAGTTCTTC. Amino acids: CAWGTSGMGWNEQFF.

The sample holds a few counts of this clonotype. The chain employs TRBV9 and TRBJ1-1, with unresolved D. CDR3 length equals 14 residues. CDR1 is SGDLS, CDR2 YYNGEE, per germline. Deletions cut 0 bases from V and 1 base from J, with 7 bases between. The CDR3: CASSVGGRNTEAFF. The CDR3 coding sequence is TGTGCCAGCAGCGTAGGGGGTCGGAACACTGAAGCTTTCTTT.

This clonotype has a count of ten or more. The chain couples TRBV2 to TRBJ1-5, with D maybe TRBD1 (5 bases). The CDR3 spans 17 residues. CDR1 and CDR2 (germline): SNHLY, FYNNEI. With 5 bases removed from V and 0 bases from J, the gap between germline ends came to 17 bases. The CDR3 reads CASSPRGVGVSNQPQHF. CDR3 bases: TGTGCCAGCAGTCCCCGGGGGGTGGGAGTTAGCAATCAGCCCCAGCATTTT. The full variable domain, completed using reference TRBV2 and TRBJ1-5, is EPEVTQTPSHQVTQMGQEVILRCVPISNHLYFYWYRQILGQKVEFLVSFYNNEISEKSEIFDDQFSVERPDGSNFTLKIRSTKLEDSAMYFCASSPRGVGVSNQPQHFGDGTRLSIL.

A few counts support this clonotype. At one boundary the junction diverges from the germline segment, which might be a read error. The chain couples TRBV19 to TRBJ2-6, with 9 bases matching TRBD1. The CDR3 is 18 residues long. Germline CDR1 reads LNHDA; CDR2 reads SQIVND (reference sequence). In DNA form, the CDR3 reads TGTGCCAGTAGTACCACCGGGACAGGGAAATCTGGGGCCAACGTCCCGACTTTC. It yields the protein CASSTTGTGKSGANVPTF.

This clonotype has a handful of counts. At one of its ends the junction is not consistent with the germline gene, which may arise from a read error. In nucleotides, the CDR3 is TGCAGTGCTAGAGTGACAGGGAGCTCCTCCGAGCAGTACTTC. Translation gives CSARVTGSSSEQYF. The V gene is TRBV20-1, the J gene TRBJ2-7, with TRBD1 matching 7 bases. The length of the CDR3 is 14 residues. Per the germline V gene, CDR1 is DFQATT and CDR2 is SNEGSKA (reference sequence).

This clonotype was observed many times. V is TRBV7-9 and J is TRBJ2-1; 7 nucleotides agree with TRBD2. J lost 4 bases, V lost 4 bases, and 10 bases had no gene match. In germline, CDR1 is SEHNR, CDR2 FQNEAQ (reference sequence). This CDR3 contains 16 residues. DNA of the CDR3: TGTGCCAGCAGCTGGGGTGGGGCTAGCGGTTACAATGAGCAGTTCTTC. Translation: CASSWGGASGYNEQFF.

This clonotype was found many times. The chain employs TRBV5-4 and TRBJ1-2, with a possible D match to TRBD1 (6 bases). V lost 4 bases and J 1 base, leaving 11 bases between the germline ends. CDR3 length equals 14 residues. The germline V gene has CDR1 SGHNT and CDR2 YYREEE (reference sequence). CDR3 region: CASSVGQYNYGYTF. CDR3 nucleotide sequence: TGTGCCAGCAGCGTTGGACAGTATAACTATGGCTACACCTTC.

This clonotype was detected ten times or more. This chain links TRBV20-1 with TRBJ1-4; D gene unclear. The ends were cut back, 3 bases at V and 1 base at J, with 15 bases in the middle. Germline V CDR1 and CDR2: DFQATT, SNEGSKA (reference sequence). The CDR3 extends over 16 amino acids. The CDR3 DNA follows: TGCAGTGCTAGTACCGGGAGATATCGAACTAATGAAAAACTGTTTTTT. Translation gives CSASTGRYRTNEKLFF.

This clonotype was recorded many times. This rearrangement joins TRBV24-1 to TRBJ2-3; D is possibly TRBD1 (6 bases). Trimming left V 1 base short and J 11 bases short, with 9 bases between. The CDR3 contains 12 residues. The germline gives CDR1 KGHDR, CDR2 SFDVKD. Written as DNA, the CDR3 is TGTGCCACCAGTGATTTTCGGACAGAGCAGTATTTT. Protein sequence: CATSDFRTEQYF.

This clonotype was picked up many times. The chain is built from TRBV11-2 and TRBJ1-4; 10 bases map to TRBD1. The CDR3 sequence is 14 residues long. The germline CDR1 and CDR2 sequences are SGHAT and FQNNGV. V lost 6 bases to trimming and J lost 8 bases; unmatched junction nucleotides: 6. The CDR3 bases are TGTGCCAGCAGTCGCGGGACAGGGGTCGAAAAACTGTTTTTT. The encoded protein is CASSRGTGVEKLFF.

This clonotype was seen once. The chain joins TRBV2 to TRBJ1-5; D may be TRBD1 (5 bases). Between the trimmed V and J ends, which lost 3 bases and 8 bases, there was a span of 11 bases. Germline V gene sequence: CDR1 SNHLY, CDR2 FYNNEI. This CDR3 comprises 13 residues. DNA of the CDR3: TGTGCCAGCAGTGACGGGGGTTGGGAGCCCCAGCATTTT. Its protein is CASSDGGWEPQHF.

The chain carries TRBV19 and TRBJ2-6; TRBD1 matches 8 bases. The germline V gene has CDR1 LNHDA and CDR2 SQIVND (reference sequence). V dropped 9 bases and J dropped 0; count of bases not matched to a gene: 4. CDR3 length: 15 amino acids. The CDR3: CASGQGDSGANVLTF. The CDR3 nucleotides are TGTGCCAGCGGACAGGGAGACTCTGGGGCCAACGTCCTGACTTTC.

With regard to this clonotype: Possible read error: a much larger clone is one base away. The chain couples TRBV5-5 to TRBJ1-2, with D tentatively TRBD1 (5 bases). The CDR3 runs to 17 residues. Looked up from germline, CDR1 is SGHKS and CDR2 is YYEKEE (reference sequence). The CDR3 sequence is CASSLTPDSPSNYGHTF. The CDR3 DNA reads as TGTGCCAGCAGCCTAACCCCTGACAGTCCTTCTAACTATGGCCACACCTTC.

As to this clonotype: Given the absence of the conserved phenylalanine or tryptophan at the CDR3 end, a read error is likely. The chain has TRBV3-1 and TRBJ1-2, with D uncertain. The CDR3 has 12 residues. The V end lost 4 bases, the J end lost 7 bases, and 10 bases lay between the germline ends. CDR1 is LGHDT, CDR2 YNNKEL, per germline (reference sequence). As DNA, the CDR3 is TGTGCCAGCAGCCCCCGCTCTTTTGGCTACACCCTC. Its protein product is CASSPRSFGYTL.

The rearrangement uses TRBV12-3 or TRBV12-4 and TRBJ2-2, with a possible D match to TRBD2 (5 bases). Trimming cost V 3 bases and J 5 bases, with 16 bases left between them. The length of the CDR3 is 16 residues. The CDR3: CASSFASGEATGELFF. The CDR3 nucleotides read TGTGCCAGCAGTTTCGCGAGCGGCGAGGCTACCGGGGAGCTGTTTTTT.

Turning to this clonotype: This could be a read error, since a much larger clone is one nucleotide away. The genes are TRBV11-2 and TRBJ2-7; weak D call: TRBD1 (6 bases). CDR3 length: 14 residues. V dropped 3 bases and J dropped 5 bases, with 14 bases sitting between them. Germline V gene sequence: CDR1 SGHAT, CDR2 FQNNGV. The CDR3 region is CASSFRQDLHEQYF. The CDR3 bases are TGTGCCAGCAGCTTCAGACAGGATTTACACGAGCAGTACTTC. Drawing the rest from reference TRBV11-2 and TRBJ2-7, the complete variable domain is EAGVAQSPRYKIIEKRQSVAFWCNPISGHATLYWYQQILGQGPKLLIQFQNNGVVDDSQLPKDRFSAERLKGVDSTLKIQPAKLEDSAVYLCASSFRQDLHEQYFGPGTRLTVT.

This clonotype was recorded at least ten times. The chain combines TRBV11-2 with TRBJ2-1; 9 bases align to TRBD1. V was clipped by 5 bases and J by 8 bases; unmatched bases: 7. The CDR3 is made up of 14 amino acids. Germline loops: CDR1 SGHAT, CDR2 FQNNGV. In nucleotides, the CDR3 is TGTGCCAGCAGCCCGTACTGGACAGGGGATGAGCAGTTCTTC. This encodes CASSPYWTGDEQFF.

This clonotype was counted at least ten times. CDR3 sequence (DNA): TGCGCCAGTAAAGACAGGGTAGGTCAGCCCCAGCATTTT. Translating gives CASKDRVGQPQHF. The chain links TRBV10-2 to TRBJ1-5, with TRBD1 identical over 7 bases. The CDR3 spans 13 residues. Germline CDR1 and CDR2: WSHSY and SAAADI. J was trimmed by 6 bases and V by 9 bases; bases with no gene match: 8.

This clonotype was seen at least ten times. CDR3 residues: CASSYEAVNNSPLHF. CDR3 nucleotide sequence: TGTGCCAGCAGTTACGAGGCAGTTAATAATTCACCCCTCCACTTT. This rearrangement joins TRBV6-5 to TRBJ1-6; D gene ambiguous. The V end lost 2 bases, the J end lost 5 bases, and 10 bases lay between the germline ends. The CDR3 totals 15 residues. CDR1 and CDR2 from the germline V gene are MNHEY and SVGAGI.